The rows below give T cell receptor beta chains drawn from one sample of a study of blood T cell repertoires in COVID-19. Sequencing was performed with immunoSEQ multiplex PCR; in TCRdb, only in-frame clones are kept and a portion is missing. The table lists around 130,000 clones, under 85% of them singletons. The sample taken for sequencing was peripheral blood. The receptors stem from an older woman with acute or convalescent COVID-19. CDR3s include the opening cysteine and the closing phenylalanine or tryptophan. The order of the fields is clone size, D gene, V gene, J gene, CDR3 protein, CDR3 DNA. A D gene is named only where the DNA matches it firmly. Clone size is not always given. Where it is, it says once, few, many or a class for expanded clones.

>many|.|TRBV19|TRBJ1-1
CASGYRQGMNTEAFF
TGTGCCAGTGGTTACCGCCAGGGGATGAACACTGAAGCTTTCTTT
>.|TRBD1|TRBV27|TRBJ2-7
CASSFGTGGSYEQYF
TGTGCCAGCAGTTTCGGGACAGGGGGCTCCTACGAGCAGTACTTC
>.|.|TRBV5-6|TRBJ1-4
CASSLGGNREKLFF
TGTGCCAGCAGCTTGGGAGGGAATAGGGAAAAACTGTTTTTT
>.|.|TRBV5-1|TRBJ2-7
CASSQGIGSYEQYF
TGCGCCAGCAGTCAGGGGATTGGCTCCTACGAGCAGTACTTC
>.|.|TRBV18|TRBJ1-1
CASSDTEAFF
TGTGCCAGCTCCGACACTGAAGCTTTCTTT
>once|TRBD1|TRBV24-1|TRBJ2-5
CATSPRDRGWETQYF
TGTGCCACCAGTCCACGGGACAGGGGATGGGAGACCCAGTACTTC
>.|.|TRBV6-2/TRBV6-3|TRBJ2-5
CASSYWEETQYF
TGTGCCAGCAGTTACTGGGAGGAGACCCAGTACTTC
>.|TRBD2|TRBV11-2|TRBJ2-5
CASSLLAWETQYF
TGTGCCAGCAGCCTACTAGCGTGGGAGACCCAGTACTTC
>few|.|TRBV19|TRBJ1-3
CASGQAFSGNTIYF
TGTGCCAGTGGGCAGGCCTTTTCTGGAAACACCATATATTTT
>.|TRBD2|TRBV10-2|TRBJ2-3
CASKTSGAPDTQYF
TGCGCCAGCAAGACTAGCGGAGCGCCGGATACGCAGTATTTT
>.|.|TRBV28|TRBJ1-2
CASSLGQGDIYGYTF
TGTGCCAGCAGTTTAGGGCAGGGCGATATCTATGGCTACACCTTC
>.|TRBD1|TRBV5-1|TRBJ2-7
CASSLGGTGPYEQYF
TGCGCCAGCAGCTTGGGGGGGACAGGGCCCTACGAGCAGTACTTC
>.|TRBD1|TRBV19|TRBJ1-2
CASSKAGQGNYGYTF
TGTGCCAGTAGTAAAGCGGGACAGGGTAACTATGGCTACACCTTC
>few|.|TRBV30|TRBJ1-4
CAGSHLAESTNEKLFF
TGTGCCGGGAGCCACCTCGCGGAGTCAACTAATGAAAAACTGTTTTTT
>.|.|TRBV18|TRBJ2-5
CASSPRDQETQYF
TGTGCCAGCTCACCCAGGGACCAAGAGACCCAGTACTTC
>.|.|TRBV19|TRBJ1-2
CASSVTGLSGYTF
TGTGCCAGTAGTGTAACGGGACTAAGTGGCTACACCTTC
>once|.|TRBV27|TRBJ1-6
CASSFYRVNSPLHF
TGTGCCAGCAGTTTTTACAGGGTTAATTCACCCCTCCACTTT
>.|.|TRBV3-1/TRBV3-2|TRBJ2-1
CASSPEVASSYNEQFF
TGTGCCAGCAGCCCCGAGGTAGCGAGTTCCTACAATGAGCAGTTCTTC
>.|TRBD1|TRBV29-1|TRBJ1-1
CSVGDRLFRNTEAFF
TGCAGCGTGGGGGACAGACTTTTTAGGAACACTGAAGCTTTCTTT
>.|TRBD1|TRBV7-2|TRBJ1-1
CASSLDEGAPGFMNTEAFF
TGTGCCAGCAGCTTAGATGAGGGGGCGCCCGGATTTATGAACACTGAAGCTTTCTTT
>few|TRBD1|TRBV9|TRBJ1-1
CASSAQGARTEAFF
TGTGCCAGCAGCGCCCAGGGGGCGCGGACTGAAGCTTTCTTT
>.|.|TRBV11-2|TRBJ2-3
CASSLDQRGTDTQYF
TGTGCCAGCAGCTTAGATCAAAGGGGAACAGATACGCAGTATTTT
>.|.|TRBV9|TRBJ1-1
CASSGTRGGPEAFF
TGTGCCAGCAGCGGGACGAGGGGGGGCCCTGAAGCTTTCTTT
>once|TRBD1|TRBV6-1|TRBJ1-2
CASSEGQWLHGYTF
TGTGCCAGCAGTGAGGGACAGTGGCTCCATGGCTACACCTTC
>once|TRBD1|TRBV24-1|TRBJ1-1
CATSEQGADTEAFF
TGTGCCACCAGTGAACAGGGGGCGGACACTGAAGCTTTCTTT
>.|TRBD1|TRBV12-3/TRBV12-4|TRBJ1-6
CASSGQDSPLHF
TGTGCCAGCAGTGGACAGGATTCACCCCTCCACTTT
>.|.|TRBV3-1/TRBV3-2|TRBJ1-1
CASSQVTRGSEAFF
TGTGCCAGCAGCCAAGTCACACGGGGGAGTGAAGCTTTCTTT
>.|.|TRBV3-1/TRBV3-2|TRBJ1-1
CASSQEIPGEAFF
TGTGCCAGCAGCCAAGAAATCCCGGGGGAGGCTTTCTTT
>.|.|TRBV5-1|TRBJ2-2
CASTTSGKGGTGELFF
TGCGCCAGCACCACTTCAGGGAAGGGGGGGACCGGGGAGCTGTTTTTT
>.|.|TRBV6-2/TRBV6-3|TRBJ1-2
CASSYSGASGYTF
TGTGCCAGCAGTTACTCGGGGGCGAGTGGCTACACCTTC
>.|.|TRBV19|TRBJ1-1
CASRQAGDTEAFF
TGTGCCAGTAGGCAGGCCGGGGACACTGAAGCTTTCTTT
>.|.|TRBV7-9|TRBJ1-5
CASSPSGGSNQPQHF
TGTGCCAGCAGCCCCTCCGGGGGAAGCAATCAGCCCCAGCATTTT
>.|.|TRBV5-1|TRBJ1-1
CASSREVMNTEAFF
TGCGCCAGCAGCCGCGAGGTAATGAACACTGAAGCTTTCTTT
>few|TRBD2|TRBV9|TRBJ2-7
CASSVGAGTKGHEQYF
TGTGCCAGCAGCGTAGGCGCCGGGACTAAAGGCCACGAGCAGTACTTC
>.|.|TRBV30|TRBJ1-6
CAWSAGVDSPLHF
TGTGCCTGGAGTGCGGGGGTAGATTCACCCCTCCACTTT
>.|TRBD1|TRBV11-2|TRBJ1-1
CASRLTEVRGVEAFF
TGTGCCAGCAGGCTCACTGAGGTCAGGGGGGTTGAAGCTTTCTTT
>once|TRBD1|TRBV9|TRBJ1-2
CASSVDGDSAYGYTF
TGTGCCAGCAGCGTAGACGGGGACAGCGCATATGGCTACACCTTC
>.|TRBD1|TRBV15|TRBJ2-2
CATSKDRGQSDTGELFF
TGTGCCACCAGCAAAGACAGGGGGCAAAGCGACACCGGGGAGCTGTTTTTT